This T cell receptor beta chain stems from a study of blood T cell repertoires in COVID-19. At the level of the study: Sources were T cells, B-cell-depleted T cells, or PBMCs; the material itself was cDNA or gDNA.

Germline V gives CDR1 GTSNPN, CDR2 SVGIG (reference sequence). Trimming left V 2 bases short and J 1 base short, with 8 bases between. The CDR3 is 13 amino acids. Repertoires were generated with immunoSEQ multiplex PCR, while TCRdb's copy carries only in-frame clones and drops some. The sample lists fewer than 300,000 clones, 80% to 95% occurring once. The V gene is TRBV30, the J gene TRBJ1-2; D not resolved. The TCR sequence derives from a woman aged 25 to 39 who had recovered from COVID-19. The sample taken for sequencing was PBMCs or T cells enriched from blood (not recorded which). The CDR3 reads CAWSIASNYGYTF. For the CDR3, the DNA is TGTGCCTGGAGTATAGCCAGTAACTATGGCTACACCTTC. The whole variable domain, filled in from reference TRBV30 and TRBJ1-2, reads SQTIHQWPATLVQPVGSPLSLECTVEGTSNPNLYWYRQAAGRGLQLLFYSVGIGQISSEVPQNLSASRPQDRQFILSSKKLLLSDSGFYLCAWSIASNYGYTFGSGTRLTVV.